Listed below are T cell receptor beta chains from one sample, sequenced in a study of shared clonotypes between healthy human individuals. The method was immunoSEQ multiplex PCR; TCRdb's version includes in-frame clones alone and lacks a portion of them. The sample consists of 2 million to 2.5 million clones, around 90% of them appearing once. The sequenced material came from naive CD4+ T cells from PBMCs. These receptor sequences come from a man between 18 and 29 years old in good health. Some clones in this sample may be carry-over from other donors' samples. Each CDR3 is given with its conserved first and last residue. A D gene is named only where the DNA matches it firmly. Size values are once, few and many counts, or a class for expanded clones, and some rows have none.

cdr3_aa cdr3_nt clone_size j_call v_call d_call
CASSPSGARDTQYF TGTGCCAGCAGCCCTAGCGGAGCGCGCGATACGCAGTATTTT NA TRBJ2-3 TRBV28 TRBD2
CASSGQGGLGETQYF TGTGCCAGCAGCGGACAGGGAGGATTGGGAGAGACCCAGTACTTC NA TRBJ2-5 TRBV9 NA
CTSSQDLSADNEQFF TGCACCAGCAGCCAAGATCTTAGCGCCGACAATGAGCAGTTCTTC NA TRBJ2-1 TRBV1 NA
CASSQDTANSYNEQFF TGCGCCAGCAGCCAAGATACTGCGAACTCCTACAATGAGCAGTTCTTC NA TRBJ2-1 TRBV4-3 NA
CASSWDRGNYGYTF TGTGCCAGCAGCTGGGACAGGGGTAACTATGGCTACACCTTC few TRBJ1-2 TRBV5-4 TRBD1
CASSSDGQDGYTF TGTGCCAGCAGCTCGGACGGACAGGATGGCTACACCTTC once TRBJ1-2 TRBV5-4 TRBD1
CASRQGVSGYTF TGTGCCAGCAGGCAGGGAGTGAGTGGCTACACCTTC NA TRBJ1-2 TRBV6-5 NA
CASSEKGTEAFF TGTGCCAGCAGTGAGAAAGGTACTGAAGCTTTCTTT few TRBJ1-1 TRBV6-1 NA
CASSQDWRLGNQPQHF TGCGCCAGCAGCCAAGATTGGAGGTTAGGCAATCAGCCCCAGCATTTT NA TRBJ1-5 TRBV4-1 NA
CASSIDIMNGNQPQHF TGTGCCAGTAGTATAGATATTATGAATGGCAATCAGCCCCAGCATTTT NA TRBJ1-5 TRBV19 NA
CASTTEQGRGYTF TGTGCCAGCACCACTGAACAGGGTCGGGGCTACACCTTC NA TRBJ1-2 TRBV11-2 NA
CASSPPSQETQYF TGTGCCAGCTCACCACCCTCCCAAGAGACCCAGTACTTC NA TRBJ2-5 TRBV18 NA
CASSLGHASTDTQYF TGCGCCAGCAGCTTGGGGCACGCTAGCACAGATACGCAGTATTTT NA TRBJ2-3 TRBV5-1 NA
CASSNSPGQGLQTQYF TGCGCCAGCAGCAACAGCCCCGGACAGGGGTTACAGACCCAGTACTTC NA TRBJ2-5 TRBV5-1 TRBD1
CASSLGRRTDTQYF TGTGCCAGCAGTTTGGGCAGGCGCACAGATACGCAGTATTTT NA TRBJ2-3 TRBV28 NA
CASRPQGSGTDTQYF TGCGCCAGCAGACCTCAGGGTTCCGGCACAGATACGCAGTATTTT NA TRBJ2-3 TRBV4-1 NA
CASRTTCGTGAVYEQYF TGTGCCAGCAGGACTACCTGCGGGACAGGGGCAGTATACGAGCAGTACTTC NA TRBJ2-7 TRBV28 TRBD1
CASSFLRGTEAFF TGTGCCAGCAGCTTCTTACGGGGCACTGAAGCTTTCTTT NA TRBJ1-1 TRBV7-2 NA
CASSPPRGQGSEQFF TGTGCCAGCAGCCCCCCTCGGGGACAGGGGTCTGAGCAGTTCTTC NA TRBJ2-1 TRBV7-9 TRBD1
CASSGGTDGRVGYTF TGTGCCAGCAGTGGTGGGACGGATGGGCGGGTTGGCTACACCTTC NA TRBJ1-2 TRBV6-1 NA
CASSGSLYGYTF TGTGCCAGTAGTGGTTCGCTCTATGGCTACACCTTC NA TRBJ1-2 TRBV19 NA
CASTYLAGGHGELFF TGCGCCAGCACCTATCTTGCGGGAGGGCACGGGGAGCTGTTTTTT NA TRBJ2-2 TRBV5-1 TRBD2
CASSPRAGVYEQYF TGTGCCAGCAGCCCCCGGGCAGGGGTATACGAGCAGTACTTC NA TRBJ2-7 TRBV6-5 NA
CASSRTGPLYF TGTGCCAGCAGTCGGACAGGCCCCTTGTACTTC NA TRBJ2-7 TRBV13 TRBD1